This T cell receptor beta chain was sequenced for a study of regulatory T cells in long-lasting Graves disease. Points from the study as a whole: There was favoring of TRBV28, TRBJ1-2 and TRBJ2-5 in persistent disease. The persistent group shared around 3,000 public clonotypes, more than the approximately 970 shared by new patients.

Trimming at V came to 0 bases and at J to 0 bases, leaving 9 bases not matched to a gene. The CDR3 covers 18 residues. Germline CDR1 and CDR2: LGHNA and YNFKEQ. Specified time point: persistent/refractory GD, antithyroid drugs over 5 years with positive TRAb. Generation of the TCR library employed RNA extracted from PBMCs. All patients originated from an endocrinology department located in Xi'an, China. On this clonotype: Its antigen is undetermined.

Arm-PCR of CDR3 regions with iRepertoire HTBI primers generated TCR beta libraries. Via MiXCR, TCRdb re-called the multiplex PCR reads, giving one row per CDR3 protein. The sample consists of approximately 500,000 distinct CDR3 sequences, 20% to 25% of them appearing once. This chain connects TRBV4-2 to TRBJ1-2, with 8 bases aligning to TRBD1. This receptor was identified in a female donor with Graves disease. Material: peripheral blood mononuclear cells (PBMCs), obtained when the disease was refractory, from a patient treated with antithyroid drugs. This CDR3 is CASSQDYQGAVANYGYTF. DNA for the CDR3: TGTGCCAGCAGCCAAGATTATCAGGGGGCAGTGGCTAACTATGGCTACACCTTC.